A single sample gave rise to the 16 T cell receptor beta chains below, sequenced in a study of blood T cell repertoires in COVID-19. Clones were sequenced by immunoSEQ multiplex PCR, and TCRdb holds only the in-frame ones, with some missing. The profile shows 130,000 or so clones, 75% to 80% of them singletons. Sequences were obtained from peripheral blood. The receptors here all came from a human donor in a cohort sampled during active COVID-19.

The chain recombines TRBV7-9 with TRBJ1-1; 7 bases line up with TRBD1. The CDR3 runs 15 residues. Germline trimming cut 4 bases from V and 4 bases from J; bases unmatched to any gene: 9. Per the germline V gene, CDR1 is SEHNR and CDR2 is FQNEAQ (reference sequence). This chain's CDR3 is CASSSPTGLGTEAFF. As DNA, the CDR3 is TGTGCCAGCAGCTCACCGACAGGGCTGGGCACTGAAGCTTTCTTT.

The rearrangement joins TRBV30 to TRBJ2-7; weak D call: TRBD2 (6 bases). Germline CDR1 is GTSNPN and CDR2 is SVGIG (reference sequence). The CDR3 runs 13 residues. The ends were cut back, 1 base at V and 4 bases at J, with 11 bases in the middle. In nucleotides, the CDR3 is TGTGCCTGGAGTGACGGGACTTCGTACGAGCAGTACTTC. Translated: CAWSDGTSYEQYF.

The chain is built from TRBV28 and TRBJ2-7; D possibly corresponds to TRBD2 (6 bases). The CDR3 runs 16 residues. V was cut by 5 bases and J by 1 base, with 18 bases left in between. Per the germline V gene, CDR1 is MDHEN and CDR2 is SYDVKM. The CDR3 DNA is TGTGCCAGCAGTACCATCGGGACTGGGATGTCCTACGAGCAGTACTTC. This codes for CASSTIGTGMSYEQYF.

The chain has TRBV5-1 and TRBJ2-7, with 7 bases matching TRBD1. The CDR3 is made up of 15 amino acids. Germline CDR1 is SGHRS and CDR2 is YFSETQ. V lost 4 bases and J lost 0; bases outside the gene matches: 7. The CDR3 region is CASSPPGQLSYEQYF. Written as DNA, the CDR3 is TGCGCCAGCAGCCCCCCGGGACAGCTCTCCTACGAGCAGTACTTC.

This clone turned up a few times. This chain connects TRBV28 to TRBJ1-4; no clear D gene. V was trimmed by 1 base and J by 10 bases, leaving 13 bases between them. This CDR3 spans 14 amino acids. Germline V gives CDR1 MDHEN, CDR2 SYDVKM. Here the CDR3 reads CASSLSSWAGKLFF. CDR3 nucleotides: TGTGCCAGCAGTTTATCGTCTTGGGCAGGAAAACTGTTTTTT. Complete variable domain (other parts from reference TRBV28 and TRBJ1-4): DVKVTQSSRYLVKRTGEKVFLECVQDMDHENMFWYRQDPGLGLRLIYFSYDVKMKEKGDIPEGYSVSREKKERFSLILESASTNQTSMYLCASSLSSWAGKLFFGSGTQLSVL.

V gene TRBV19 combines with J gene TRBJ2-7; a possible D gene is TRBD1 (5 bases). Between the trimmed V and J ends, which lost 1 base and 2 bases, there was a span of 6 bases. The CDR3 has 13 amino acids. Germline V gives CDR1 LNHDA, CDR2 SQIVND (reference sequence). DNA for the CDR3: TGTGCCAGTAGTATAGCACAGGCCTACGAGCAGTACTTC. This sequence encodes CASSIAQAYEQYF. Together with reference TRBV19 and TRBJ2-7, the CDR3 gives the full variable domain: DGGITQSPKYLFRKEGQNVTLSCEQNLNHDAMYWYRQDPGQGLRLIYYSQIVNDFQKGDIAEGYSVSREKKESFPLTVTSAQKNPTAFYLCASSIAQAYEQYFGPGTRLTVT.

The V and J genes are TRBV2 and TRBJ1-5, with D perhaps matching TRBD1 (5 bases). V dropped 2 bases and J dropped 2 bases, with 13 bases sitting between them. Germline CDR1 SNHLY, CDR2 FYNNEI. The CDR3 is made up of 16 amino acids. CDR3 in amino acids: CASSEWAGRGNQPQHF. The CDR3 coding sequence is TGTGCCAGCAGTGAATGGGCAGGGAGGGGCAATCAGCCCCAGCATTTT.

The chain links TRBV6-5 to TRBJ1-2; TRBD1 agrees at 8 bases. Per the germline V gene, CDR1 is MNHEY and CDR2 is SVGAGI. This CDR3 region has 13 residues. J gave up 8 bases and V 7 bases, and 9 bases lay outside the gene matches. CDR3 region: CASTSGDRQGYTF. In DNA, the CDR3 is TGTGCCAGCACCTCCGGGGACAGGCAAGGCTACACCTTC.

The J gene is TRBJ1-6, the V gene TRBV28, with TRBD1 as a possible D gene (5 bases). Per the germline V gene, CDR1 is MDHEN and CDR2 is SYDVKM. The CDR3 runs 15 residues. Trimming stripped 6 bases from V and 8 bases from J, with 17 bases between. As DNA, the CDR3 is TGTGCCAGCAGAACCTATGAAGGGGCGTATTCACCCCTCCACTTT. This translates into CASRTYEGAYSPLHF.

The genes are TRBV7-9 and TRBJ2-5; 14 nucleotides match TRBD2. The CDR3 sequence is 15 residues long. V dropped 5 bases and J dropped 3; count of bases not matched to a gene: 2. Germline V lookup: CDR1 SEHNR, CDR2 FQNEAQ (reference sequence). The CDR3 reads CASSRTSGGKETQYF. CDR3 in DNA: TGTGCCAGCAGCCGGACTAGCGGGGGGAAAGAGACCCAGTACTTC.

The J gene is TRBJ2-7, the V gene TRBV11-2; TRBD2 might be the D (5 bases). The CDR3 has 13 amino acids. The V and J ends lost 2 bases and 5 bases respectively, with 10 bases between them. CDR1 is SGHAT and CDR2 is FQNNGV in the germline V gene. The CDR3 spells CASSLSNGDEQYF. The DNA of the CDR3 is TGTGCCAGCAGCTTATCTAACGGGGACGAGCAGTACTTC.

The V and J genes are TRBV27 and TRBJ2-7, with 10 bases that match TRBD1. The CDR3 runs to 14 residues. From germline, CDR1 is MNHEY and CDR2 SMNVEV (reference sequence). Germline trimming cut 5 bases from V and 6 bases from J; bases unmatched to any gene: 7. The CDR3 protein is CASSPRQGAGEQYF. The CDR3 DNA sequence: TGTGCCAGCAGTCCTCGACAGGGGGCCGGCGAGCAGTACTTC.

CDR3 sequence: CASSSPQSYEQYF. Here the CDR3 DNA reads TGTGCCAGCAGCTCCCCCCAATCCTACGAGCAGTACTTC. This chain uses TRBV11-2 with TRBJ2-7; no reliable D call. The germline V gene encodes CDR1 SGHAT and CDR2 FQNNGV. The CDR3 runs to 13 residues. Trimming left V 4 bases short and J 1 base short, with 8 bases between.

The chain couples TRBV5-8 to TRBJ2-7, with TRBD2 matching over 9 bases. The CDR3 contains 15 residues. The germline V gene encodes CDR1 SGHTS and CDR2 YDEGEE. Trimming took 2 bases from V and 5 from J; bases not matched to a gene: 8. CDR3 amino acids: CASSFGLAIFHEQYF. The CDR3 DNA reads TGTGCCAGCAGCTTTGGACTAGCGATTTTCCACGAGCAGTACTTC.

This clone was found a few times. The chain combines TRBV4-2 with TRBJ1-3; tentative D call: TRBD1 (5 bases). There are 14 residues in the CDR3. CDR1 is LGHNA and CDR2 is YNFKEQ in the germline V gene. The V gene lost 1 base and the J gene lost 2 bases, with 6 bases spanning the gap. This chain's CDR3 is CASSQAGAGNTIYF. The CDR3 coding sequence is TGTGCCAGCAGCCAAGCGGGGGCTGGAAACACCATATATTTT.

The V and J genes are TRBV29-1 and TRBJ1-1; D possibly corresponds to TRBD1 (6 bases). The germline gives CDR1 SQVTM, CDR2 ANQGSEA. The CDR3 contains 12 residues. The CDR3 DNA follows: TGCACCACGGCCCCACAGGGCACTGAAGCTTTCTTT. Residues: CTTAPQGTEAFF. Full variable domain (outside the CDR3, taken from reference TRBV29-1 and TRBJ1-1): SAVISQKPSRDICQRGTSLTIQCQVDSQVTMMFWYRQQPGQSLTLIATANQGSEATYESGFVIDKFPISRPNLTFSTLTVSNMSPEDSSIYLCTTAPQGTEAFFGQGTRLTVV.